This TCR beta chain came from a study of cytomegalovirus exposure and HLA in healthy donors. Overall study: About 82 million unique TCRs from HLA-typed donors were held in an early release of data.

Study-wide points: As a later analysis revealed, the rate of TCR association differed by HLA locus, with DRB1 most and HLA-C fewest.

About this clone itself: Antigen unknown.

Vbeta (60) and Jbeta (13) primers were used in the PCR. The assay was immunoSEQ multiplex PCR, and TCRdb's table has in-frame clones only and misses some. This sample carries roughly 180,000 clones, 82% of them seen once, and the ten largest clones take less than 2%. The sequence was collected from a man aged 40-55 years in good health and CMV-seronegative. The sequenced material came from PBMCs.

CDR3 loop: CSAASYEQYF. The DNA of the CDR3 is TGCAGTGCTGCGTCCTACGAGCAGTACTTC. This chain uses TRBV20-1 with TRBJ2-7, with D unresolved. Germline V lookup: CDR1 DFQATT, CDR2 SNEGSKA (reference sequence). The V and J ends lost 5 bases and 1 base respectively, with 3 bases between them. The CDR3 consists of 10 residues.